This TCR beta chain was recovered during a study of blood T cell repertoires in COVID-19. Turning to the study itself: Sites across the United States, Italy and Spain contributed samples from acute and convalescent COVID-19. In each case, the material was cDNA or gDNA derived from T cells, B-cell-depleted T cells, or PBMCs.

This clone was seen only a few times. CDR3 length equals 13 residues. V lost 1 base, J lost 7 bases, and 10 bases lay in between. CDR1 is LGHDT and CDR2 is YNNKEL in the germline V gene (reference sequence). As handled by the study authors: Estimation of nucleated cell counts was performed using reference gene primer amplification. The method was immunoSEQ multiplex PCR; TCRdb's version includes in-frame clones alone and lacks a portion of them. V, J and clone size reflect that table, while D and trimming were determined from the DNA. The sample lists 140,000 to 150,000 clones, 65% to 90% occurring once.

The chain has TRBV3-1 (or the pseudogene TRBV3-2) and TRBJ1-2; TRBD1 might be the D (5 bases). Sequencing input: peripheral blood. The receptor was derived from a human donor in a cohort sampled during active COVID-19. In DNA, the CDR3 is TGTGCCAGCAGCCAAGGGGGGGTGAGTGGCTACACCTTC. Translation: CASSQGGVSGYTF.